The rows below give T cell receptor beta chains drawn from one sample of a study of T cells after yellow fever vaccination. TCRdb reanalysed the 5' RACE reads using MiXCR and keeps one entry per CDR3 protein. The table lists a few hundred thousand distinct CDR3 sequences, around 21% of them singletons. Sequencing used PBMCs, obtained 15 days after the yellow fever booster vaccination. These receptors were taken from a man aged 25-45 years who received the YFV17D yellow fever vaccine. The CDR3 runs from the conserved cysteine through the conserved F or W. Fields, in order: V gene, clone size, D gene, J gene, CDR3 protein, CDR3 DNA. D genes are given only for firm matches. The listing skips clone size in some rows; elsewhere it reads once, few, many or a size class.

v_call: TRBV7-9; clone_size: few; d_call: NA; j_call: TRBJ2-7; cdr3_aa: CASSYRAFTHPYEQYF; cdr3_nt: TGTGCCAGCAGTTATAGGGCCTTCACCCATCCCTACGAGCAGTACTTC
v_call: TRBV4-2; clone_size: NA; d_call: TRBD2; j_call: TRBJ2-1; cdr3_aa: CASRRTSGINEQFF; cdr3_nt: TGTGCCAGCAGAAGGACTAGCGGGATTAATGAGCAGTTCTTC
v_call: TRBV14; clone_size: NA; d_call: NA; j_call: TRBJ2-1; cdr3_aa: CASSKTSVGSGYNEQFF; cdr3_nt: TGTGCCAGCAGCAAAACGTCGGTGGGCAGCGGCTACAATGAGCAGTTCTTC
v_call: TRBV9; clone_size: NA; d_call: TRBD2; j_call: TRBJ2-1; cdr3_aa: CASSATSVQYNEQFF; cdr3_nt: TGTGCCAGCAGCGCAACTAGCGTTCAATACAATGAGCAGTTCTTC
v_call: TRBV5-4; clone_size: NA; d_call: TRBD2; j_call: TRBJ2-7; cdr3_aa: CASSSLAGQTYEQYF; cdr3_nt: TGTGCCAGCAGCTCGTTAGCGGGTCAAACCTACGAGCAGTACTTC
v_call: TRBV11-2; clone_size: once; d_call: NA; j_call: TRBJ2-7; cdr3_aa: CASSLDGDEQYF; cdr3_nt: TGTGCCAGCAGCTTAGATGGTGACGAGCAGTACTTC
v_call: TRBV29-1; clone_size: NA; d_call: NA; j_call: TRBJ2-5; cdr3_aa: CSVDLDRQETQYF; cdr3_nt: TGCAGCGTTGATTTGGACAGACAAGAGACCCAGTACTTC
v_call: TRBV18; clone_size: NA; d_call: TRBD1; j_call: TRBJ2-5; cdr3_aa: CASSPETGEETQYF; cdr3_nt: TGTGCCAGCTCACCAGAGACAGGGGAAGAGACCCAGTACTTC
v_call: TRBV7-2; clone_size: few; d_call: NA; j_call: TRBJ1-4; cdr3_aa: CASSLVVGATTNEKLFF; cdr3_nt: TGTGCCAGCAGCTTAGTGGTGGGGGCGACAACTAATGAAAAACTGTTTTTT
v_call: TRBV19; clone_size: NA; d_call: TRBD1; j_call: TRBJ2-7; cdr3_aa: CASSRAGTGVYEQYF; cdr3_nt: TGTGCCAGTAGTCGAGCCGGGACAGGGGTGTACGAGCAGTACTTC
v_call: TRBV25-1; clone_size: NA; d_call: NA; j_call: TRBJ2-1; cdr3_aa: CASSEPGGPNEQFF; cdr3_nt: TGTGCCAGCAGTGAACCCGGCGGACCCAATGAGCAGTTCTTC
v_call: TRBV24-1; clone_size: few; d_call: NA; j_call: TRBJ2-5; cdr3_aa: CATRGELRETQYF; cdr3_nt: TGTGCCACTCGTGGGGAGCTTAGGGAGACCCAGTACTTC
v_call: TRBV10-3; clone_size: few; d_call: NA; j_call: TRBJ2-2; cdr3_aa: CAINRLSGSNTGELFF; cdr3_nt: TGTGCCATCAACCGACTGAGCGGCTCGAACACCGGGGAGCTGTTTTTT